This T cell receptor beta chain was sequenced during a study of blood T cell repertoires in COVID-19. Study background: There were acute and convalescent COVID-19 samples, and they came from the United States, Italy and Spain.

In the authors' methods: Estimated nucleated cell counts came from reference gene primer amplification. Clones were sequenced by immunoSEQ multiplex PCR, and TCRdb holds only the in-frame ones, with some missing. Clone size and V and J calls were adopted from that table, with D and trimming inferred from the DNA. The data show about 430,000 clones, 70% to 90% seen once. Clinical history as reported by participants underpinned cohort assignment. This CDR3 spans 18 amino acids. Trimming shortened V by 3 bases and J by 4 bases, and 25 bases separated the two germline ends. Per germline, CDR1 SGHVS and CDR2 FNYEAQ.

V usage is TRBV7-6 and J usage is TRBJ2-7; D might be TRBD2 (7 bases). Sequenced: PBMCs or T cells enriched from blood (not recorded which). The receptor's source is a woman aged 18-29 years who had been exposed to COVID-19. This CDR3 reads CASSFKGPLGGAFYEQYF. The CDR3 DNA follows: TGTGCCAGCAGCTTCAAGGGACCTTTGGGGGGGGCGTTTTACGAGCAGTACTTC.